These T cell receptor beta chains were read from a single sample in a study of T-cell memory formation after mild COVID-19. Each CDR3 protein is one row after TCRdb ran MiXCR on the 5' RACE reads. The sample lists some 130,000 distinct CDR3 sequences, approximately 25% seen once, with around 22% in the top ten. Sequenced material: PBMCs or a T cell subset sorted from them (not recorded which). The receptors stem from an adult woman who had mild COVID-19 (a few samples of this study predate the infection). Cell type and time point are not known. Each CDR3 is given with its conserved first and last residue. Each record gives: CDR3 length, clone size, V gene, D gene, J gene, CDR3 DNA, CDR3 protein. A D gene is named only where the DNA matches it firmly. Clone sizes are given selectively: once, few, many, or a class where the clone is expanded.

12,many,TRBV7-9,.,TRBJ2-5,TGTGCCAGCAGTTTAGGCCAAGAGACCCAGTACTTC,CASSLGQETQYF
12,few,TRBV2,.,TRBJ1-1,TGTGCCAGCAGTGAGACCGGGAACGAAGCTTTCTTT,CASSETGNEAFF
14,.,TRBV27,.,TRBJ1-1,TGTGACAGCAGTCCTATCGGGCCCGGGATTCAAGCTTTCTTT,CDSSPIGPGIQAFF
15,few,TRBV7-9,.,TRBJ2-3,TGTGCCAGCAGCCCAACCTTCCAGGGGACAGATACGCAGTATTTT,CASSPTFQGTDTQYF
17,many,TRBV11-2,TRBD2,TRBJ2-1,TGTGCCAGCAGAGGACTAGCGGGAGAGCTAGGTTACAATGAGCAGTTCTTC,CASRGLAGELGYNEQFF
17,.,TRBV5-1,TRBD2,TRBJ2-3,TGCGCCAGCAGCTTGGACGTACTAGCGGGAGTGACAGATACGCAGTATTTT,CASSLDVLAGVTDTQYF
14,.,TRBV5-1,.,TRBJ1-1,TGCGCCAGCAGCTCGACAGCGACCAACACTGAAGCTTTCTTT,CASSSTATNTEAFF
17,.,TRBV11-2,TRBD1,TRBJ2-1,TGTGCCAGCAGCCCCACGACCGGGACAGGGTCCTACAATGAGCAGTTCTTC,CASSPTTGTGSYNEQFF
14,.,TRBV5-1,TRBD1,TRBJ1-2,TGCGCCAGCAGCACCGGGACAGCGTCCTATGGCTACACCTTC,CASSTGTASYGYTF
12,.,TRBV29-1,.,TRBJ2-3,TGCAGCGTTGAAGAGGCCTCCCCGGCGCAGTATTTT,CSVEEASPAQYF
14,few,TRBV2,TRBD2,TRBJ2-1,TGTGCCAGCAGGGGGGGGAGCTCCTACAATGAGCAGTTCTTC,CASRGGSSYNEQFF
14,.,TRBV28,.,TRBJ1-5,TGTGCCAGCAGTTTAAGGTTGGGTCATCAGCCCCAGCATTTT,CASSLRLGHQPQHF
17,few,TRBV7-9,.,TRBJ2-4,TGTGCCAGCAGCTTGGTCCCTGTCGGACTCGAAAAAAACATTCAGTACTTC,CASSLVPVGLEKNIQYF
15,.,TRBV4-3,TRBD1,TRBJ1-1,TGCGCCAGCAGCCCGAGGGGAGGGGGCCGAACTGAAGCTTTCTTT,CASSPRGGGRTEAFF
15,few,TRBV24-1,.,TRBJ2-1,TGTGCCACCAGCTCCCACCAGGGATACTACAATGAGCAGTTCTTC,CATSSHQGYYNEQFF
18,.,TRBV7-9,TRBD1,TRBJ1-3,TGTGCCAGCAGCTTAATCCCCGGGACAGGACCAACTAGAAACACCATATATTTT,CASSLIPGTGPTRNTIYF
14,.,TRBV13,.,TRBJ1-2,TGTGCCAGCAGCTCACCGGACGGTTTTACCGGCTACACCTTC,CASSSPDGFTGYTF
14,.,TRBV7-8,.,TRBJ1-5,TGTGCCAGCAGCTTAGAAGGAGGGTCTCAGCCCCAGCATTTT,CASSLEGGSQPQHF
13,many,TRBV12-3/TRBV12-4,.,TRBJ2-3,TGTGCCAGCAGTTCCGGCGGCGGAGATACGCAGTATTTT,CASSSGGGDTQYF
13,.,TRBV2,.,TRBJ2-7,TGTGCCAGCAGTGGTATGGGGGGCTGGGAGCAGTACTTC,CASSGMGGWEQYF